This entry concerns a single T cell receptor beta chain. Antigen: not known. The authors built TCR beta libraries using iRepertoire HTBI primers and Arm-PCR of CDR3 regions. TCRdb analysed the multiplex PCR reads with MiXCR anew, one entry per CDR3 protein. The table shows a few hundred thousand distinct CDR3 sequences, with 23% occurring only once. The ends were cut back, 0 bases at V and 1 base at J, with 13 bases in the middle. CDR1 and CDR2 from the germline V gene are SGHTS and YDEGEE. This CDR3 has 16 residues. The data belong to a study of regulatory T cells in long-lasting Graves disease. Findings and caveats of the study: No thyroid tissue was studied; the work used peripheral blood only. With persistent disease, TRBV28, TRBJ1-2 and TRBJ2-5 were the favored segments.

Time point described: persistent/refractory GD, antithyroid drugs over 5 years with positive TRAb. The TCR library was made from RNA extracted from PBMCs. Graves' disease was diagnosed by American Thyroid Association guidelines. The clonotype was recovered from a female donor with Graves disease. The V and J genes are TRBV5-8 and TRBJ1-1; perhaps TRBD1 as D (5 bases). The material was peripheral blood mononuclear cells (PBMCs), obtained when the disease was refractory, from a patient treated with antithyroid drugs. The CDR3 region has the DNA TGTGCCAGCAGCTTGGCCCAGGCAGGGAGGAACACTGAAGCTTTCTTT. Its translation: CASSLAQAGRNTEAFF.